This TCR beta chain was identified in a study of T-cell reconstitution after alpha-beta-depleted transplantation in children. Findings and caveats of the study: Several hundred expanded graft clones reportedly supplied alpha-beta T cells about two months after transplant. From surviving recipient T cells and thymic progenitors came the high day-60 TCRbeta diversity observed in some patients. It was newly produced T cells that mostly accounted for T-cell counts and diversity one year after transplant.

Germline V gene sequence: CDR1 DFQATT, CDR2 SNEGSKA (reference sequence). The V end was cut by 5 bases, the J end by 5 bases, with 13 bases between. This CDR3 has 12 amino acids. About this clonotype itself: What it binds is unknown.

The TCRbeta library was prepared with unique molecular identifiers. TCRdb re-called the PCR reads with MiXCR, one entry per CDR3 protein. The sample contains approximately 110,000 distinct CDR3 sequences, around a tenth of which appear only once. The sample here was PBMCs, taken before TCRalphabeta/CD19-depleted stem cell transplant. The chain uses TRBV20-1 and TRBJ2-7; maybe TRBD1 (6 bases). The receptor comes from a boy between 2 and 10 years old with acute lymphoblastic leukemia, due to receive a stem cell transplant. The CDR3 nucleotides are TGCAGTGCTCCAGGGGCCGGGCACGAGCAGTACTTC. Its translation is CSAPGAGHEQYF.